The TCR beta chain under discussion was sequenced for a study of cytomegalovirus exposure and HLA in healthy donors. Findings and caveats of the study: Upon later analysis, TCR association rates were observed to vary by HLA locus, being highest for DRB1 and lowest for HLA-C. The authors later found most CMV-associated TCR beta chains appeared HLA-restricted. The records held CMV serostatus as the only immune exposure information.

Per germline, CDR1 SGDLS and CDR2 YYNGEE. The CDR3 totals 14 residues. The germline V and J ends were trimmed by 0 bases and 9 bases, with 13 bases remaining between them. The PCR ran on 60 Vbeta and 13 Jbeta primers. Data came from immunoSEQ multiplex PCR; TCRdb stores just in-frame clones and leaves some out. The table shows about 99,000 clones, with about 77% occurring only once. Comment on this clone: As yet, its antigen is unknown.

Sample: PBMCs. V gene TRBV9 combines with J gene TRBJ2-1; tentative D call: TRBD2 (6 bases). This sequence was found in a woman in her late teens or twenties in good health and CMV-seropositive. CDR3 loop: CASSVAGGSGEQFF. The CDR3 DNA sequence: TGTGCCAGCAGCGTAGCTGGGGGGTCAGGTGAGCAGTTCTTC.